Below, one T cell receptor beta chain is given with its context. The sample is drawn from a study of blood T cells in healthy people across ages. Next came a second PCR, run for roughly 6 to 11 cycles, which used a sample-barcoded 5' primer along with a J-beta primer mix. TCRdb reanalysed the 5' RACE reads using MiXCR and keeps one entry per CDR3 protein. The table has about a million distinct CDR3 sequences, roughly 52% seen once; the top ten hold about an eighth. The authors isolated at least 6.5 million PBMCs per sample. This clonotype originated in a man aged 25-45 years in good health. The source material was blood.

Written as DNA, the CDR3 is TGTGCCAGCAGCGGACCCTACAGGAACAATGAGCAGTTCTTC. Translation gives CASSGPYRNNEQFF. This rearrangement joins TRBV9 to TRBJ2-1, with a weak D call TRBD1 (5 bases). The CDR3 sequence is 14 residues long. Trimming left V 3 bases short and J 5 bases short, with 12 bases between. Per germline, CDR1 SGDLS and CDR2 YYNGEE.